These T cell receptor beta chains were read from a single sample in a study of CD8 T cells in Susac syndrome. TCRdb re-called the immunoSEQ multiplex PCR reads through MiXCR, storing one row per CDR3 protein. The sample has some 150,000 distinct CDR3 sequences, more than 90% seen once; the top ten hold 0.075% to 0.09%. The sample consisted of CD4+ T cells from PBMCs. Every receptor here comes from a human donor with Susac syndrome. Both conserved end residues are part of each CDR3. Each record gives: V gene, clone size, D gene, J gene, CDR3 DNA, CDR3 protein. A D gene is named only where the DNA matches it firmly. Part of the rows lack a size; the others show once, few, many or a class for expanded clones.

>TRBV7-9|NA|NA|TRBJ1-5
TGTGCCAGCAGCTTAGACCCAGGGACTCAGCCCCAGCATTTT
CASSLDPGTQPQHF
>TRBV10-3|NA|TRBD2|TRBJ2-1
TGTGCCATCAGTGGAACCGAGCTAGCGGGAGGTGAGCAGTTCTTC
CAISGTELAGGEQFF
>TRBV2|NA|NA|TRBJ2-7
TGTGCCAGCAGTGAACGTGGGTACTACGAGCAGTACTTC
CASSERGYYEQYF
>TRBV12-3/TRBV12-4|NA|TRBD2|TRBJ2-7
TGTGCCAGCAGTTTTGGGAGGGGGCGATCGCTAGCGGGAGTATCCTACGAGCAGTACTTC
CASSFGRGRSLAGVSYEQYF
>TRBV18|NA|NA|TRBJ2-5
TGTGCCAGCTCGCCCACTTCCGAGGGGACCCAGTACTTC
CASSPTSEGTQYF
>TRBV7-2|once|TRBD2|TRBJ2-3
TGTGCCAGCAGCTTAAGGGACTACACCACAGATACGCAGTATTTT
CASSLRDYTTDTQYF
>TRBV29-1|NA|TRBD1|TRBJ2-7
TGCAGCGTTGAAGAAGGCGCAGGGGGCGAGGTGGTATACTTC
CSVEEGAGGEVVYF
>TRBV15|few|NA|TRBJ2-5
TGTGCCACCAGCAGAGATATCGAGACCCAGTACTTC
CATSRDIETQYF
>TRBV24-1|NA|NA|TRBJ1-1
TGTGCCACCAGTGTAGCCGGGAACACTGAAGCTTTCTTT
CATSVAGNTEAFF
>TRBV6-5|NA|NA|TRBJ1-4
TGTGCCAGCAGTTACGGGGGGGCAACTAATGAAAAACTGTTTTTT
CASSYGGATNEKLFF
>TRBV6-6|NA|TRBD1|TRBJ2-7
TGTGCCAGCAGTTACCCGATGACAGGGGACTCCGAGCAGTACTTC
CASSYPMTGDSEQYF
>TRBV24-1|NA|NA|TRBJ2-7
TGTGCCACCAGTGCCAGGGTTGGAGAGAGCGAGCAGTACTTC
CATSARVGESEQYF
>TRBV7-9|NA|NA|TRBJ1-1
TGTGCCAGCAGCCCGATAAACCTGAACACTGAAGCTTTCTTT
CASSPINLNTEAFF
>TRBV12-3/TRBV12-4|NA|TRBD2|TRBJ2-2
TGTGCCAGTAGACTAGCGGGTCCTAACACCGGGGAGCTGTTTTTT
CASRLAGPNTGELFF
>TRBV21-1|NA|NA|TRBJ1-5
TGTGCCAGCCACGCTGGGGTTATCGATCAGCCCCAGCATTTT
CASHAGVIDQPQHF
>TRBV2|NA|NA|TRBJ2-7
TGTGCCAGCACGAGCTACGAGCAGTACTTC
CASTSYEQYF
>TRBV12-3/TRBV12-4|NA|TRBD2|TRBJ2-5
TGTGCCAGCAGATCAGCGGGACTAGCGAGGGGGACCCAGTACTTC
CASRSAGLARGTQYF
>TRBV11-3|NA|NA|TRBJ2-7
TGTGCCAGCAGCTTAGGGGCAGCCCTCTCCTACGAGCAGTACTTC
CASSLGAALSYEQYF
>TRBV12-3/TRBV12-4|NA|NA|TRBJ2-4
TGTGCCAGCAGCTTGAAAGCCCAGGCTGAATTC
CASSLKAQAEF
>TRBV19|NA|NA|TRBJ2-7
TGTGCCAGTAGTATGCAGGCCAGGGGAACAACCTACGAGCAGTACTTC
CASSMQARGTTYEQYF
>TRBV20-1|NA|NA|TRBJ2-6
TGCAGTGCTAGTTCATTTTCGCTTGGGGCCAACGTCCTGACTTTC
CSASSFSLGANVLTF
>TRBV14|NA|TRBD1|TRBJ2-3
TGTGCCAGCAGCCCCCGTGACAGGGGGTTTGGTGCAGATACGCAGTATTTT
CASSPRDRGFGADTQYF
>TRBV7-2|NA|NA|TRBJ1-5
TGTGCCAGCAGCCGTACCAGCGACCAGCCCCAGCATTTT
CASSRTSDQPQHF
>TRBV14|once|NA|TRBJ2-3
TGTGCCAGCAGCCCTTCGGGGGGCAGAGATACGCAGTATTTT
CASSPSGGRDTQYF
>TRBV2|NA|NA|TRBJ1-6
TGTGCCAGCAGTGAATGGGGTCTCTCGGCTTCACCCCTCCACTTT
CASSEWGLSASPLHF
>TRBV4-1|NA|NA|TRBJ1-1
TGCGCCAGCAGCCGGGACGGTCGATATAACGGTGAAGCTTTCTTT
CASSRDGRYNGEAFF
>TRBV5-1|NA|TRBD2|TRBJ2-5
TGCGCCAGCAGCATAACGACTAGCGCGAACCAAGAGACCCAGTACTTC
CASSITTSANQETQYF
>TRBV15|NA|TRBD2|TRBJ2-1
TGTGCCACCAGCAGAGCCCCAGGGACTAGCCATTACAATGAGCAGTTCTTC
CATSRAPGTSHYNEQFF
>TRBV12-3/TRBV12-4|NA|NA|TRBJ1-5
TGTGCCAGCAGTTTAGGACAGTACGACAATCAGCCCCAGCATTTT
CASSLGQYDNQPQHF
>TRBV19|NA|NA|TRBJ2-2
TGTGCCAGTAGAGTTCACAGGGCGAACACCGGGGAGCTGTTTTTT
CASRVHRANTGELFF
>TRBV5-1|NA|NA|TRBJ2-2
TGCGCCAGCAGCAAACTGGGTCCGGGCCCCGGGGAGCTGTTTTTT
CASSKLGPGPGELFF
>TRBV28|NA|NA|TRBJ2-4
TGTGCCAGCAGTTTGGCAGGGTTGGCCAAAAACATTCAGTACTTC
CASSLAGLAKNIQYF
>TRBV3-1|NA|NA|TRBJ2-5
TGTGCCAGCAGCCAAGATCCGGGACCCTCTTCCAGGGAGACCCAGTACTTC
CASSQDPGPSSRETQYF
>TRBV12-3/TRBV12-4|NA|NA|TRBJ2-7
TGTGCCAGCAGTTGGGACGGATCCTACGAGCAGTACTTC
CASSWDGSYEQYF
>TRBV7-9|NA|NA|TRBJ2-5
TGTGCCAGCAGCTTAAGTTGGGAGGAGACCCAGTACTTC
CASSLSWEETQYF
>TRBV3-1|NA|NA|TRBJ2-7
TGTGCCAGCAGCCACCTTAAGTGGGATTTGCCCTACGAGCAGTACTTC
CASSHLKWDLPYEQYF
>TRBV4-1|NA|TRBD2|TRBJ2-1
TGCGCCAGCAGCCAGGACAGAAGACTAGCGGGAGGGCGAGAGCAGTTCTTC
CASSQDRRLAGGREQFF
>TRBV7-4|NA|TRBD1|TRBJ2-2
TGTGCCAGAAACCGTGGACAGGGTGAACACGGGGAGCTGTTTTTT
CARNRGQGEHGELFF
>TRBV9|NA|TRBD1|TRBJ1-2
TGTGCCAGCAGCTCATCTTTGGGGACAGGTGGCTACACCTTC
CASSSSLGTGGYTF
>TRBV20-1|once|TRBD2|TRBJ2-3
TGCAGTGCTTCTAGCGGGACGGGTGATACGCAGTATTTT
CSASSGTGDTQYF
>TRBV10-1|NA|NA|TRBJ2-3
TGCGCCAGCAGTGAGGGAGATACGCAGTATTTT
CASSEGDTQYF
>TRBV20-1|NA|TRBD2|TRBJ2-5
TGCAGTGCTTCACCCAACTCTCCAGGGACTAGGGTCGAGGAGACCCAGTACTTC
CSASPNSPGTRVEETQYF
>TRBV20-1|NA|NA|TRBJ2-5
TGCAGTGCTAGAGATCCCGGGGGGCCGACGAGGGAGACCCAGTACTTC
CSARDPGGPTRETQYF
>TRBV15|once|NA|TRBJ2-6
TGTGCCACCAGCAGAGATGTAACCGTGGGGGCCAACGTCCTGACTTTC
CATSRDVTVGANVLTF
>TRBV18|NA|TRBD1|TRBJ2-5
TGTGCCAGCTCACCACCCGGGACAGGGGGAGAGACCCAGTACTTC
CASSPPGTGGETQYF
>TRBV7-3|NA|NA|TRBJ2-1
TGTGCCAGCAGCGTTAAGCCCCTAGCTGCCTACAATGAGCAGTTCTTC
CASSVKPLAAYNEQFF